This entry is about one T cell receptor beta chain. Its antigen remains unknown. These data are taken from a study of OX40 agonist ivuxolimab in advanced cancers. About the study: Patients took ivuxolimab, an agonistic anti-OX40 (CD134) antibody. Age averaged around 60 years (range roughly 23 to 80), and more than 80% were male. Broader study findings: On average, CD8+ T cells showed a greater number of expanded clones than CD4+. Some of the nonresponding patients also showed low levels of normalized T-cell clonal expansion.

The germline V gene has CDR1 SGHKS and CDR2 YYEKEE (reference sequence). The CDR3 contains 14 residues. Trimming removed 4 bases from V and 7 bases from J, with 17 bases in between. The method was immunoSEQ multiplex PCR; TCRdb's version includes in-frame clones alone and lacks a portion of them. The repertoire consists of around 77,000 clones, with over 85% occurring once and the leading ten covering 4.5% to 5%. The rearrangement links TRBV5-5 to TRBJ1-1; D may be TRBD1 (5 bases). Sequenced here: CD4+ or CD8+ T cells sorted from blood, sampled in a trial of the OX40 agonist ivuxolimab. The source is an adult with an advanced solid tumor such as melanoma, head and neck, liver or kidney cancer. CDR3 amino acids: CASSIPGRSLEAFF. The CDR3 DNA follows: TGTGCCAGCAGCATTCCGGGACGGAGCCTTGAAGCTTTCTTT.